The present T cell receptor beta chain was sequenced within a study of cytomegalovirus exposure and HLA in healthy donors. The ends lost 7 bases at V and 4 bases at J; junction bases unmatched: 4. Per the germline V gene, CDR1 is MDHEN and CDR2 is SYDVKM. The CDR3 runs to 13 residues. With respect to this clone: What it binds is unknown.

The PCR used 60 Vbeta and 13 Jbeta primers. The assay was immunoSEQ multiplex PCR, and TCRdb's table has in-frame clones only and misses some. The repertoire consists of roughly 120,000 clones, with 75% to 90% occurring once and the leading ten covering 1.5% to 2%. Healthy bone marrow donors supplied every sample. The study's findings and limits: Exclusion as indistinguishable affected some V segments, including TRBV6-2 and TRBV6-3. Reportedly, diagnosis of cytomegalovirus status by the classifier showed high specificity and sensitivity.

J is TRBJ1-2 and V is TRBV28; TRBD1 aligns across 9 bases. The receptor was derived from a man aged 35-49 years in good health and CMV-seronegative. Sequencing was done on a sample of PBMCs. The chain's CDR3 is CASNRQGVYGYTF. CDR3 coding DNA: TGTGCCAGCAATAGACAGGGGGTCTATGGCTACACCTTC.